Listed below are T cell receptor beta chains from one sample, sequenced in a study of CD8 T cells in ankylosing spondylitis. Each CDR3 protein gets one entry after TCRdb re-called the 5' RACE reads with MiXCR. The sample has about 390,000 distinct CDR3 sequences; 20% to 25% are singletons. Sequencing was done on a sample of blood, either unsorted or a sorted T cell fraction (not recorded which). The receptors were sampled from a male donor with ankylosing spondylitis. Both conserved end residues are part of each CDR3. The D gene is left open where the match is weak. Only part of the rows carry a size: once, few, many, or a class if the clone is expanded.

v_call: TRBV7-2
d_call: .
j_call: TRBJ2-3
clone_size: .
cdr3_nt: TGTGCCAGCGCAAGGGGGACACGACATACAGATACGCAGTATTTT
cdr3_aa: CASARGTRHTDTQYF

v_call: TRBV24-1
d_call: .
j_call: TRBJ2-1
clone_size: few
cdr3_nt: TGTGCCACCAGTGCCAGGGGAGGTGAGCAGTTCTTC
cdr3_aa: CATSARGGEQFF

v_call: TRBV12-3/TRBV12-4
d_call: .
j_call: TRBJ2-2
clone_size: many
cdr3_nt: TGTGCCAGCACCCGTTCAGCGGTGAACACCGGGGAGCTGTTTTTT
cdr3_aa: CASTRSAVNTGELFF

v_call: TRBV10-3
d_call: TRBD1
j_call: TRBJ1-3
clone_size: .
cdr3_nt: TGTGCCATCAGTGCGACAGGGGTACAAGCTGGAAACACCATATATTTT
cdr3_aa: CAISATGVQAGNTIYF

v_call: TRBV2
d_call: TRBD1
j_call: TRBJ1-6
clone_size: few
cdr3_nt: TGTGCCAGCAGTCGGGACAGGGGTGATTCACCCCTCCACTTT
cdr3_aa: CASSRDRGDSPLHF

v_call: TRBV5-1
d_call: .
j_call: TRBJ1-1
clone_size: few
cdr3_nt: TGCGCCAGCAGCTTCGTTTTTGGGGTTTCGGCTGAAGCTTTCTTT
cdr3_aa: CASSFVFGVSAEAFF

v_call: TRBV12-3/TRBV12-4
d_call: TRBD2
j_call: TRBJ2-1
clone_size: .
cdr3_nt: TGTGCCAGCAGTTTAGCTCCCGGGAGGGGGTTCTTC
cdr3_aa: CASSLAPGRGFF

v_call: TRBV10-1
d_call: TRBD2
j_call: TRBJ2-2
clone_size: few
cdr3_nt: TGCGCCAGCAGTGTCATTGCAGCTAGCGGCAAACCCGTTAACACCGGGGAGCTGTTTTTT
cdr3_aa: CASSVIAASGKPVNTGELFF

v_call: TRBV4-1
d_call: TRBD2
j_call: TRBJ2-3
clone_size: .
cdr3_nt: TGCGCCAGCAGCAACCCGGGACTAGCGGGATTGGATACGCAGTATTTT
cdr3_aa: CASSNPGLAGLDTQYF

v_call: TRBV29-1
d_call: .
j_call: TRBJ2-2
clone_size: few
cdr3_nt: TGCAGCGTTGAAATCGGACAGAACACCGGGGAGCTGTTTTTT
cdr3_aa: CSVEIGQNTGELFF

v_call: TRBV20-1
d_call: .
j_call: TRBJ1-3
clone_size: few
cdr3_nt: TGCAGTGCTAGGGAGTACGGAAACACCATATATTTT
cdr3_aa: CSAREYGNTIYF

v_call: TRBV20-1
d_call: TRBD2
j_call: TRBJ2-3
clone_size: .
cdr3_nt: TGCAGTGCACAGGGACTAGCGGGAGACGCAGATACGCAGTATTTT
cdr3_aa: CSAQGLAGDADTQYF